These T cell receptor beta chains were read from a single sample in a study of response to subunit inactivated influenza vaccine. TCRdb reanalysed the RT-PCR reads using MiXCR and keeps one entry per CDR3 protein. Among around 150,000 distinct CDR3 sequences listed, roughly a tenth were seen once. Here the sequenced sample was non-naive T cells sorted from PBMCs, taken 40 to 50 days after vaccination. The receptors were gathered from a middle-aged man who received an inactivated influenza vaccine. CDR3s include the opening cysteine and the closing phenylalanine or tryptophan. D genes are given only for firm matches. Size is stated for part of the rows, as once, few or many counts, or as a class when the clone is expanded.

size,V,D,J,CDR3,DNA
many,TRBV4-1,-,TRBJ2-1,CASSQADLLGSYNEQFF,TGCGCCAGCAGCCAAGCGGATTTATTAGGGTCCTACAATGAGCAGTTCTTC
many,TRBV27,TRBD1,TRBJ1-1,CASSSRTGGFYTEAFF,TGTGCCAGCAGTTCCAGGACAGGGGGGTTTTATACTGAAGCTTTCTTT
few,TRBV6-1,TRBD1,TRBJ1-2,CASSTGQGGNYGYTF,TGTGCCAGCAGTACCGGACAGGGGGGGAACTATGGCTACACCTTC
many,TRBV5-1,TRBD2,TRBJ2-7,CASSRLAGVDEQYF,TGCGCCAGCAGCAGACTAGCGGGAGTAGACGAGCAGTACTTC
-,TRBV6-2/TRBV6-3,-,TRBJ2-5,CASSYRGTSQETQYF,TGTGCCAGCAGTTACCGGGGGACATCTCAAGAGACCCAGTACTTC
-,TRBV7-2,-,TRBJ2-1,CASSSGFSVYNEQFF,TGTGCCAGCAGCTCCGGTTTCTCGGTCTACAATGAGCAGTTCTTC
few,TRBV21-1,-,TRBJ1-5,CASSKRAAYAGNQPQHF,TGTGCCAGCAGCAAAAGAGCCGCCTATGCGGGCAATCAGCCCCAGCATTTT
few,TRBV7-8,-,TRBJ2-2,CASSFAGYTGELFF,TGTGCCAGCAGCTTTGCAGGTTACACCGGGGAGCTGTTTTTT
few,TRBV7-2,-,TRBJ2-1,CASTPGQSSYNEQFF,TGTGCCAGCACCCCGGGGCAGAGCTCCTACAATGAGCAGTTCTTC
few,TRBV25-1,TRBD1,TRBJ1-2,CASSAPGQAADGYTF,TGTGCCAGCAGTGCGCCGGGACAGGCGGCGGATGGCTACACCTTC
few,TRBV20-1,TRBD1,TRBJ2-7,CSAPGTGEYEQYF,TGCAGTGCTCCCGGGACAGGGGAATACGAGCAGTACTTC